Here is one T cell receptor beta chain with its context. Germline loops: CDR1 LNHNV, CDR2 YYDKDF (reference sequence). Deletions cut 8 bases from V and 5 bases from J, with 7 bases between. CDR3 length: 11 amino acids. Sequenced by immunoSEQ multiplex PCR; TCRdb stores in-frame clones only, minus some. The sample shows about 160,000 clones, around 90% of them seen only once. This entry is derived from a study of control samples from healthy donors and cancer patients. The TCR originated in a man aged 25 to 40 in good health. The chain carries TRBV15 and TRBJ1-5; D unclear. Input material: blood. The CDR3 is CATGRDQPQHF. The CDR3 region has the DNA TGTGCCACCGGTCGGGATCAGCCCCAGCATTTT.